Given below is one TCR beta chain in context. The data derive from a study of blood T cell repertoires in COVID-19. Study context: Sources were T cells, B-cell-depleted T cells, or PBMCs; the material itself was cDNA or gDNA.

The CDR3 loop spans 13 amino acids. V was cut by 5 bases and J by 5 bases, with 15 bases left in between. Germline lookup yields CDR1 GTSNPN and CDR2 SVGIG (reference sequence). Original handling: Scientists estimated how many nucleated cells there were by amplifying reference gene primers. Generated by immunoSEQ multiplex PCR, the TCRdb table keeps only in-frame clones and is missing some. Clone size and V and J calls were adopted from that table, with D and trimming inferred from the DNA. The sample yields more than 85,000 clones, nearly 90% seen once. V usage is TRBV30 and J usage is TRBJ1-1; possibly TRBD1 for D (6 bases). Input material: peripheral blood. The sequence was obtained from a woman aged 55-69 years with acute or convalescent COVID-19. As DNA, the CDR3 is TGTGCCTGGGGAAGGACAGATGTTACTGAAGCTTTCTTT. Protein product: CAWGRTDVTEAFF. The complete variable domain, with remaining parts taken from reference TRBV30 and TRBJ1-1, reads SQTIHQWPATLVQPVGSPLSLECTVEGTSNPNLYWYRQAAGRGLQLLFYSVGIGQISSEVPQNLSASRPQDRQFILSSKKLLLSDSGFYLCAWGRTDVTEAFFGQGTRLTVV.